This T cell receptor beta chain was sequenced in a study of T cell responses to AZD1222 COVID-19 vaccine. About the study: Second doses at about 4 or about 12 weeks were pooled.

Method: immunoSEQ multiplex PCR; TCRdb's copy keeps in-frame clones and lacks some. Of about 100,000 clones in the sample, 70% to 90% were seen once. Looked up from germline, CDR1 is SGHRS and CDR2 is YFSETQ. Trimming left V 0 bases short and J 7 bases short, with 11 bases between. This CDR3 has 14 amino acids. The sequence was obtained from an adult in good health. This material consisted of peripheral blood, taken on day 0 of AZD1222 vaccination. The chain recombines TRBV5-1 with TRBJ2-1; D is perhaps TRBD1 (6 bases). The CDR3 DNA sequence: TGCGCCAGCAGCTTGGGGACAGCGTCGAATGAGCAGTTCTTC. Encoded protein: CASSLGTASNEQFF.